This T cell receptor (beta chain) was captured by sequencing in a study of blood T cell repertoires in COVID-19. Study-wide background: Spain, Italy and the United States supplied samples that represented acute and convalescent COVID-19. T cells, B-cell-depleted T cells, or PBMCs provided the cDNA or gDNA that served as material.

Under the authors' procedure: Estimation of nucleated cell counts relied on the amplification of reference gene primers. Data came from immunoSEQ multiplex PCR; TCRdb stores just in-frame clones and leaves some out. V and J calls and clone size are given by that table; D and trimming were obtained from the DNA. The sample has 80,000 or so clones; approximately 89% are singletons. This clonotype originated in a middle-aged man with acute or convalescent COVID-19. Material for sequencing was peripheral blood.

Here the CDR3 reads CASMGQGNQPQHF. CDR3 nucleotides: TGTGCCAGCATGGGACAGGGGAATCAGCCCCAGCATTTT. The rearrangement links TRBV6-5 to TRBJ1-5, with 10 bases lining up with TRBD1. V shed 7 bases and J 4 bases; nucleotides not matched to a gene: 1. Germline CDR1 reads MNHEY; CDR2 reads SVGAGI. The CDR3 runs to 13 residues.